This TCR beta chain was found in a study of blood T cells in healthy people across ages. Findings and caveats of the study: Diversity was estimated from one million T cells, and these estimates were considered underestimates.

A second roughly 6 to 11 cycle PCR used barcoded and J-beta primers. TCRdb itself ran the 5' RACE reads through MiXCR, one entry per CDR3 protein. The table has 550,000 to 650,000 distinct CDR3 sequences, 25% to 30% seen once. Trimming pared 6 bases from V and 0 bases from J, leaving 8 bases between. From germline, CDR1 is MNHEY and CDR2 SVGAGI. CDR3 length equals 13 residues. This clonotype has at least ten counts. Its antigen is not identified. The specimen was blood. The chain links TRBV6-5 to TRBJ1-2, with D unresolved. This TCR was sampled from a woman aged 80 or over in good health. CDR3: CASSGPPNYGYTF. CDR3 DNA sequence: TGTGCCAGCAGCGGACCCCCTAACTATGGCTACACCTTC.